The next 23 T cell receptor beta chains were all read from a single sample in a study of CD8+CD57+ T cells in acquired aplastic anemia. It was genomic DNA that served as the template for profiling TCR beta VDJ and CDR3. MiXCR, applied by TCRdb to the reads, yields one record per CDR3 protein. The sample contains approximately 170,000 distinct CDR3 sequences, less than 65% of which appear only once. Sample: sorted CD4+, CD8+, or CD8+CD57+ T cells (not recorded which) from PBMCs. The receptors were sampled from a human donor in good health, serving as a control.

The genes are TRBV5-7 and TRBJ1-2, with D tentatively TRBD1 (5 bases). Being an ORF, TRBV5-7 has a function that is uncertain. V was pared by 2 bases and J by 1 base, with 15 bases between. The CDR3 length is 16 residues. CDR3 sequence (DNA): TGTGCCAGCAGCTTACTCCCATGGCAGGGTAACTATGGCTACACCTTC. This translates into CASSLLPWQGNYGYTF.

This clonotype was seen many times. The J gene is TRBJ2-7, the V gene TRBV20-1; weak D call: TRBD1 (5 bases). V lost 7 bases to trimming and J lost 6 bases, with 16 bases between them. The CDR3 runs 12 residues. Germline values: CDR1 DFQATT, CDR2 SNEGSKA (reference sequence). CDR3 residues: CSVLDQGGEQYF. The CDR3 region has the DNA TGCAGTGTCTTGGACCAGGGTGGCGAGCAGTACTTC.

The rearrangement uses TRBV19 and TRBJ2-3, with TRBD1 identical over 8 bases. Germline CDR1 LNHDA, CDR2 SQIVND (reference sequence). V gave up 8 bases and J gave up 3 bases; unmatched junction bases: 4. The CDR3 runs 13 residues. The CDR3 coding sequence is TGTGCCAGTGGACAGGGAGCGACAGATACGCAGTATTTT. It codes for CASGQGATDTQYF.

This clonotype was observed a few times. V gene TRBV7-2 combines with J gene TRBJ1-6; D remains ambiguous. CDR3 length equals 14 residues. The V end was cut by 1 base, the J end by 9 bases, with 10 bases between. Germline values: CDR1 SGHTA, CDR2 FQGNSA. CDR3 DNA sequence: TGTGCCAGCAGCTTAGGTTACGAGGGTTCACCCCTCCACTTT. It codes for CASSLGYEGSPLHF.

The V and J genes are TRBV19 and TRBJ1-5, with no clear D. This CDR3 has 14 amino acids. Trimming cost V 6 bases and J 6 bases, with 15 bases left between them. Germline values: CDR1 LNHDA, CDR2 SQIVND (reference sequence). This CDR3 reads CASSRSSDPQPQHF. The CDR3 DNA reads as TGTGCCAGTAGCCGTTCATCGGACCCTCAGCCCCAGCATTTT.

This clonotype was seen ten or more times. The gene calls are TRBV11-2 and TRBJ1-6; 8 bases fit TRBD1. CDR3 length: 15 amino acids. The germline V gene encodes CDR1 SGHAT and CDR2 FQNNGV. J gave up 7 bases and V 3 bases, and 5 bases lay outside the gene matches. The CDR3 loop is CASSFQRDRNSPLHF. CDR3 bases: TGTGCCAGCAGCTTTCAACGGGACAGGAATTCACCCCTCCACTTT.

This clonotype has a count of ten or more. V is TRBV11-3 and J is TRBJ2-1, with D possibly being TRBD2 (5 bases). The V gene lost 6 bases and the J gene lost 4 bases, with 16 bases spanning the gap. The CDR3 length is 15 residues. Per germline, CDR1 SGHNT and CDR2 YENEEA. CDR3 coding DNA: TGTGCCAGCAGTCCAGGTGTGGGCGGGTACAATGAGCAGTTCTTC. It encodes CASSPGVGGYNEQFF.

Worth noting for this clonotype: Germline and junction disagree at one end, which may indicate a read error. The V gene is TRBV24-1, the J gene TRBJ2-7; TRBD2 might be the D (5 bases). This CDR3 comprises 12 residues. CDR1 and CDR2 (germline): KGHDR, SFDVKD. CDR3 amino acids: CATSGGINERYF. CDR3 nucleotide sequence: TGTGCCACCAGTGGAGGGATCAACGAGCGGTATTTC.

Turning to this clonotype: No conserved phenylalanine or tryptophan is present at the end of the CDR3, so a read error is the likely explanation. Because the CDR3's place on the DNA is in doubt, the DNA is left out and the CDR3 is given as listed by TCRdb. The rearrangement links TRBV19 to TRBJ1-5; the table's D call, TRBD1, has no DNA check behind it. CDR1 LNHDA and CDR2 SQIVND come from the germline V gene (reference sequence). The CDR3 has 11 amino acids, counting both end residues. The CDR3 loop reads CASSIHRPPIV.

The chain links TRBV15 to TRBJ2-1; unclear D gene. Germline V CDR1 and CDR2: LNHNV, YYDKDF (reference sequence). Trimming took 0 bases from V and 12 from J, leaving 0 bases between them. This CDR3 is 9 amino acids long. CDR3 coding DNA: TGTGCCACCAGCAGAGAGCAGTTCTTC. Its protein is CATSREQFF.

This clonotype showed up just a few times. V and J are TRBV20-1 and TRBJ2-7; 8 nucleotides align to TRBD1. V lost 4 bases to trimming and J lost 5 bases; unmatched junction nucleotides: 4. This CDR3 contains 12 residues. CDR1 DFQATT and CDR2 SNEGSKA come from the germline V gene (reference sequence). This chain's CDR3 is CSATTGDNEQYF. CDR3 nucleotide sequence: TGCAGTGCTACGACAGGGGACAACGAGCAGTACTTC.

This clonotype was recorded a few times. A single base separates this from a much larger clone, so it may be a read error. The chain links TRBV12-3 or TRBV12-4 to TRBJ1-5; tentative D call: TRBD1 (6 bases). V gave up 5 bases and J gave up 9 bases, with 17 bases separating them. The CDR3 is 14 amino acids. The CDR3 nucleotides read TGTGCCAGCAGTCAAGGGACAAGACATCCGCCCCAGCATTTT. The encoded protein is CASSQGTRHPPQHF.

This clonotype was detected only a few times. The chain couples TRBV24-1 to TRBJ1-5, with TRBD1 as a possible D gene (6 bases). The length of the CDR3 is 15 residues. Trimming stripped 3 bases from V and 6 bases from J, with 14 bases between. The germline gives CDR1 KGHDR, CDR2 SFDVKD. CDR3 bases: TGTGCCACCAGTGATAGCACAAAGGGGGGTCAGCCCCAGCATTTT. It codes for CATSDSTKGGQPQHF.

This clonotype was recorded a few times. This rearrangement joins TRBV19 to TRBJ2-7, with D maybe TRBD1 (6 bases). Trimming left V 5 bases short and J 0 bases short, with 8 bases between. CDR1 is LNHDA and CDR2 is SQIVND in the germline V gene (reference sequence). CDR3 size: 13 residues. The CDR3 DNA reads as TGTGCCAGTAGTGGGGGCAGCTCCTACGAGCAGTACTTC. Its translation: CASSGGSSYEQYF.

This clonotype was seen at least ten times. The chain employs TRBV28 and TRBJ2-7; tentative D call: TRBD1 (5 bases). CDR3 size: 12 residues. Per germline, CDR1 MDHEN and CDR2 SYDVKM. Trimming removed 5 bases from V and 1 base from J, with 6 bases in between. The CDR3 loop reads CASSRQSYEQYF. Here the CDR3 DNA reads TGTGCCAGCAGTCGACAGTCCTACGAGCAGTACTTC.

The rearrangement links TRBV28 to TRBJ1-1, with 7 bases fitting TRBD1. CDR3 length: 16 residues. The V gene end was trimmed by 7 bases and the J gene end by 4 bases; junction bases not matched to a gene: 15. The germline CDR1 and CDR2 sequences are MDHEN and SYDVKM. CDR3 in amino acids: CASIGDRVRLSTEAFF. The CDR3 coding sequence is TGTGCCAGCATCGGTGACAGGGTACGGTTGAGCACTGAAGCTTTCTTT.

This clonotype appeared many times. This chain uses TRBV19 with TRBJ2-2; D uncertain. CDR3 length equals 14 residues. Germline V gene sequence: CDR1 LNHDA, CDR2 SQIVND (reference sequence). Trimming shortened V by 3 bases and J by 4 bases, and 9 bases separated the two germline ends. The CDR3 region has the DNA TGTGCCAGTAGTATCTGGCAGGCCACCGGGGAGCTGTTTTTT. Translation gives CASSIWQATGELFF.

There are many counts of this clonotype. V gene TRBV7-8 combines with J gene TRBJ2-6, with TRBD1 matching 11 bases. Trimming removed 1 base from V and 0 bases from J; junction bases left unmatched: 11. Germline CDR1 SGHVS, CDR2 FQNEAQ. CDR3 length equals 21 residues. CDR3 residues: CASSLVVLRGTGGSGANVLTF. The DNA of the CDR3 is TGTGCCAGCAGCTTAGTGGTACTTCGAGGGACAGGGGGCTCTGGGGCCAACGTCCTGACTTTC.

As for this clonotype: The germline gene is not matched at one end of the junction; a read error may be the cause. V and J are TRBV5-5 and TRBJ2-3; D call uncertain. Germline V CDR1 and CDR2: SGHKS, YYEKEE (reference sequence). The CDR3 length is 16 residues. The CDR3 coding sequence is TGCGCCAGCAGCCAAGATTTGTGGCAGATCACAGATACGCGGTACTTT. As protein: CASSQDLWQITDTRYF.

The chain couples TRBV10-3 to TRBJ2-1, with D perhaps being TRBD1 or TRBD2 (6 bases each). The CDR3 is made up of 14 amino acids. Germline CDR1 and CDR2: ENHRY and SYGVKD. The V gene lost 4 bases and the J gene lost 7 bases, with 14 bases spanning the gap. The CDR3 region is CAISAGADVNEQFF. The CDR3 DNA follows: TGTGCCATCAGTGCGGGGGCCGACGTTAATGAGCAGTTCTTC.

The V call is TRBV20-1, the J call TRBJ2-7; no reliable D call. The V gene lost 0 bases and the J gene lost 2 bases, with 8 bases spanning the gap. This CDR3 has 13 amino acids. The germline CDR1 and CDR2 sequences are DFQATT and SNEGSKA (reference sequence). The CDR3 region has the DNA TGCAGTGCTAGAGACTCTGCGACCTACGAGCAGTACGTC. The encoded protein is CSARDSATYEQYV.

This clonotype appeared a few times. The V call is TRBV7-6, the J call TRBJ2-7; D possibly corresponds to TRBD2 (5 bases). V was pared by 6 bases and J by 7 bases, with 13 bases between. Germline CDR1 and CDR2: SGHVS and FNYEAQ. This CDR3 is 12 amino acids long. This CDR3 reads CASRLATGEQYF. As DNA, the CDR3 is TGTGCCAGCAGACTGGCTACGGGGGAGCAGTACTTC.

CDR3 in amino acids: CSAYGHSLTEAFF. The CDR3 DNA sequence: TGCAGTGCTTACGGACATAGTTTAACTGAAGCTTTCTTT. The chain has TRBV20-1 and TRBJ1-1, with D possibly being TRBD1 (5 bases). Trimming pared 5 bases from V and 5 bases from J, leaving 15 bases between. The germline gives CDR1 DFQATT, CDR2 SNEGSKA (reference sequence). This CDR3 is 13 amino acids long.